This T cell receptor (beta chain) was identified in a study of T-cell memory formation after mild COVID-19. General study points: Day 15 to 85 contracting clones showed balanced CD4/CD8; later expanders leaned CD4+.

This clonotype has just a few counts. Its cognate antigen is unknown. The trim removed 3 bases at V and 2 bases at J, leaving 4 bases unmatched. The germline V gene has CDR1 SGHRS and CDR2 YFSETQ. This CDR3 comprises 14 residues. TCRdb re-called the 5' RACE reads through MiXCR, storing one row per CDR3 protein. This table holds roughly 250,000 distinct CDR3 sequences, 16% found once. The rearrangement uses TRBV5-1 and TRBJ2-5; TRBD1 aligns across 7 bases. The sample comprised PBMCs or a T cell subset sorted from them (not recorded which). The source of this sequence is a man younger than 30 who had mild COVID-19 (a few samples of this study predate the infection). Cell type and time point are not known. CDR3 sequence (DNA): TGCGCCAGCAGCTCAGGGGGTCGACAAGAGACCCAGTACTTC. Translated: CASSSGGRQETQYF.